The 2 T cell receptor beta chains in this list originate from one sample, sequenced in a study of T cells in Graves' hyperthyroidism and ophthalmopathy. Amplification targeted TCR beta CDR3 regions from RNA transcripts. Initially, a first-round RT-PCR of the TCR CDR3 employed the HTBI primer set. From the multiplex PCR reads, TCRdb called clonotypes with MiXCR, one entry per CDR3 protein. This sample has 690,000 or so distinct CDR3 sequences, with approximately 18% found just once. The material sequenced was blood. All receptors derive from a woman in her forties or fifties with Graves' hyperthyroidism that later progressed to Graves' ophthalmopathy.

CDR3 DNA sequence: TGTGCCATCTCTCGTCTTTCTGGAAACACCATATATTTT. Translated, it gives CAISRLSGNTIYF. V gene TRBV7-8 combines with J gene TRBJ1-3, with unresolved D. CDR1 is SGHVS and CDR2 is FQNEAQ in the germline V gene. This CDR3 is built from 13 residues. V dropped 10 bases and J dropped 1 base, with 11 bases sitting between them.

This clonotype was seen ten or more times. The chain links TRBV6-1 to TRBJ1-1; D unresolved. This CDR3 is 13 amino acids long. V dropped 5 bases and J dropped 1 base, with 8 bases sitting between them. Germline CDR1 MNHNS, CDR2 SASEGT. CDR3 nucleotides: TGTGCCAGCAGTACACAGACGAACACTGAAGCTTTCTTT. Translating gives CASSTQTNTEAFF.